The TCR beta chain described here comes from a study of patients and donors after allogeneic stem cell transplantation. TCRdb re-derived calls from the RT-PCR reads in MiXCR, one entry per CDR3 protein. The table shows more than 850,000 distinct CDR3 sequences, with 18% occurring only once. The CDR3 has 15 amino acids. V was pared by 4 bases and J by 2 bases, with 5 bases of the junction left unmatched. Germline V CDR1 and CDR2: MNHEY, SMNVEV (reference sequence). This TCR was sampled from a human donor who was either an allogeneic HSCT recipient or a stem cell or donor lymphocyte infusion donor (not recorded which). It is not recorded whose cells these are; they may come from a transplant donor. The material sequenced was blood, either unsorted or a sorted T cell fraction (not recorded which). This rearrangement joins TRBV27 to TRBJ1-5; 7 bases line up with TRBD1. The CDR3 DNA reads as TGTGCCAGCAGTTCGGGACAGCCTGGCAATCAGCCCCAGCATTTT. The encoded protein is CASSSGQPGNQPQHF.